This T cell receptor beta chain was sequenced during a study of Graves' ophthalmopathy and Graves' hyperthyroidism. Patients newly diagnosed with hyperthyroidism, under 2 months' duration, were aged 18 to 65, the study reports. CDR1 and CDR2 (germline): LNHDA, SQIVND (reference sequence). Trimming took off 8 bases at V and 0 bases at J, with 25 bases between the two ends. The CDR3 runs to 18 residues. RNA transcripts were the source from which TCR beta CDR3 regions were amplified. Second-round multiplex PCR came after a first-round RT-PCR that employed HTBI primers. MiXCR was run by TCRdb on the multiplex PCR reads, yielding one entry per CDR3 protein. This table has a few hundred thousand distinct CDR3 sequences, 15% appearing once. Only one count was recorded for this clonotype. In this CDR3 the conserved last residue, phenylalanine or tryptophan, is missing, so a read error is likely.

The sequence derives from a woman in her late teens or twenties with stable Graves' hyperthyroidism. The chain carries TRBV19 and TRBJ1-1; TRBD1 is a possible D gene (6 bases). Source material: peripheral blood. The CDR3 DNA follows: TGTGCCAGTCCATGGGCCCGCTGGCAGGGGATCGTGAACACTGAAGCTTTCTTG. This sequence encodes CASPWARWQGIVNTEAFL.